This TCR beta chain was profiled in a study of cytomegalovirus exposure and HLA in healthy donors. 60 Vbeta and 13 Jbeta primers were used in PCR. Assay: immunoSEQ multiplex PCR; the TCRdb copy retains only in-frame clones and omits some. This sample has about 120,000 clones, with roughly 80% found just once. This CDR3 is 15 amino acids long. The V gene's germline CDR1 is KGHSH and CDR2 LQKENI. Trimming cost V 4 bases and J 4 bases; bases outside gene matches: 6. This clonotype was obtained from a woman aged 35 to 49 in good health and CMV-seropositive. Sample: PBMCs. V is TRBV18 and J is TRBJ1-2; 10 bases fit TRBD1. DNA for the CDR3: TGTGCCAGCTCACGGGACAGGGGCGATGGCTATGGCTACACCTTC. Residues: CASSRDRGDGYGYTF.